This is a list of T cell receptor beta chains from one sample in a study of blood T cell repertoires in COVID-19. TCRdb keeps only in-frame clones here, not all; method: immunoSEQ multiplex PCR. The profile covers approximately 90,000 clones, with roughly 82% appearing a single time and around 1.3% taken by the ten largest. Sequencing was carried out using peripheral blood. These receptors originate from a woman over 75 with acute or convalescent COVID-19. The CDR3 runs from the conserved cysteine through the conserved F or W. The D gene is left open where the match is weak. Size is omitted from some rows. Given values are once, few, many or a class for expanded clones.

j_call d_call clone_size v_call cdr3_length cdr3_aa cdr3_nt
TRBJ1-2 - - TRBV6-5 15 CASTPIKDSFYGYTF TGTGCCAGCACCCCAATTAAGGACAGCTTCTATGGCTACACCTTC
TRBJ1-4 - - TRBV6-1 14 CASSEGLSSPSMFF TGTGCCAGCAGTGAAGGTCTGTCGAGCCCTTCGATGTTTTTT
TRBJ1-5 - few TRBV7-9 14 CASSQATGNQPQHF TGTGCCAGCAGCCAAGCCACAGGGAATCAGCCCCAGCATTTT
TRBJ1-1 - - TRBV5-5 13 CASSRGVGTEAFF TGTGCCAGCAGCAGGGGCGTCGGCACTGAAGCTTTCTTT
TRBJ2-5 TRBD2 - TRBV29-1 18 CSVDTSGLAGLAQETQYF TGCAGCGTTGACACCTCGGGACTAGCGGGGTTGGCCCAAGAGACCCAGTACTTC
TRBJ2-1 TRBD2 once TRBV5-1 14 CASSELLAGGRTFF TGCGCCAGCAGCGAGTTACTAGCGGGGGGGAGGACGTTCTTC
TRBJ1-2 TRBD1 - TRBV5-4 16 CASSSGRTGGNYGYTF TGTGCCAGCAGCTCGGGAAGGACAGGGGGCAACTATGGCTACACCTTC
TRBJ1-4 TRBD1 - TRBV2 15 CASSGGQGGLEKLFF TGTGCCAGCAGTGGGGGACAGGGTGGGCTAGAAAAACTGTTTTTT
TRBJ2-5 TRBD1 - TRBV18 18 CASSPPSRTGIRQETQYF TGTGCCAGCTCACCACCGAGCCGGACAGGGATTCGGCAAGAGACCCAGTACTTC
TRBJ2-7 - - TRBV5-1 15 CASSLGGSGSYEQYF TGCGCCAGCAGCTTGGGAGGGAGTGGGTCCTACGAGCAGTACTTC
TRBJ2-7 TRBD1 few TRBV11-2 15 CASSLDTGGMYEQYF TGTGCCAGCAGCTTAGATACAGGGGGCATGTACGAGCAGTACTTC
TRBJ1-2 - - TRBV5-1 15 CASSADSMANYGYTF TGCGCCAGCAGCGCCGATAGTATGGCTAACTATGGCTACACCTTC
TRBJ2-1 TRBD2 - TRBV7-9 16 CASSASLGGGRVEQFF TGTGCCAGCAGCGCCAGCTTAGGAGGCGGGAGAGTTGAGCAGTTCTTC
TRBJ1-6 - - TRBV6-4 19 CASSDTSDNLSSYNSPLHF TGTGCCAGCAGTGACACCAGTGACAACCTGAGCTCCTATAATTCACCCCTCCACTTT
TRBJ2-3 - - TRBV2 13 CASSALSTDTQYF TGTGCCAGCAGCGCTCTATCCACAGATACGCAGTATTTT
TRBJ1-6 TRBD1 - TRBV11-2 16 CASSIVQGASNSPLHF TGTGCCAGCAGCATCGTGCAGGGGGCGAGTAATTCACCCCTCCACTTT
TRBJ1-5 - - TRBV19 16 CASTQSSGGRSQPQHF TGTGCCAGTACCCAATCCTCCGGGGGGCGCAGCCAGCCCCAGCATTTT
TRBJ1-6 TRBD1 - TRBV4-1 14 CASSQATGGSPLHF TGCGCCAGCAGCCAAGCGACAGGGGGCTCACCCCTCCACTTT
TRBJ1-4 - - TRBV15 13 CATSRDPGEKLFF TGTGCCACCAGCAGAGATCCGGGAGAAAAACTGTTTTTT
TRBJ1-2 - - TRBV4-1 15 CASSLTGAVDYGYTF TGCGCCAGCAGCCTAACTGGGGCAGTCGACTATGGCTACACCTTC
TRBJ1-2 - few TRBV5-1 14 CASTRSLEDYGYTF TGCGCCAGCACGCGTTCTCTAGAGGACTATGGCTACACCTTC
TRBJ2-2 TRBD1 - TRBV5-1 14 CASARDSNTGELFF TGCGCCAGCGCCCGGGACAGTAACACCGGGGAGCTGTTTTTT
TRBJ2-7 TRBD2 once TRBV3-1/TRBV3-2 16 CASSRLAGGARDEQYF TGTGCCAGCAGCAGACTAGCGGGGGGAGCCAGGGACGAGCAGTACTTC
TRBJ1-4 - few TRBV21-1 16 CASSESKGGGNEKLFF TGTGCCAGCAGCGAAAGTAAAGGAGGGGGCAATGAAAAACTGTTTTTT
TRBJ2-3 TRBD2 - TRBV9 16 CASSVGTSGRTDTQYF TGTGCCAGCAGCGTAGGAACTAGCGGGAGAACAGATACGCAGTATTTT
TRBJ2-2 - few TRBV19 15 CASSIVGGAAGELFF TGTGCCAGTAGTATAGTAGGAGGGGCGGCCGGGGAGCTGTTTTTT
TRBJ1-2 TRBD1 - TRBV25-1 14 CATTGLGKSYGYTF TGTGCCACGACAGGGTTGGGGAAATCCTATGGCTACACCTTC
TRBJ1-4 - - TRBV10-2 12 CASGEGVEKLFF TGCGCCAGCGGGGAAGGGGTTGAAAAACTGTTTTTT
TRBJ1-6 - - TRBV10-2 14 CASGQGPGNSPLHF TGCGCCAGCGGTCAGGGGCCTGGGAATTCACCCCTCCACTTT
TRBJ2-2 TRBD1 medium-sized TRBV28 14 CASSTTGVTGELFF TGTGCCAGCAGCACGACAGGGGTAACCGGGGAGCTGTTTTTT
TRBJ1-4 - once TRBV2 15 CASSLQGSTNEKLFF TGTGCCAGCAGCTTACAGGGTTCAACTAATGAAAAACTGTTTTTT
TRBJ1-2 TRBD1 - TRBV11-2 11 CASSPGQGCTF TGTGCCAGCAGCCCGGGACAGGGTTGCACCTTC
TRBJ2-1 TRBD1 - TRBV2 17 CASSGRSGQGSSREEFF TGTGCCAGCAGTGGCCGGTCGGGACAGGGGTCGTCTCGAGAGGAGTTCTTC
TRBJ1-1 TRBD1 - TRBV5-5 14 CASSPDRVHTEAFF TGTGCCAGCAGCCCCGACAGGGTGCACACTGAAGCTTTCTTT
TRBJ1-4 - - TRBV4-2 16 CASSQKHSPTNEKLFF TGTGCCAGCAGCCAGAAACACAGTCCTACTAATGAAAAACTGTTTTTT
TRBJ2-4 TRBD2 - TRBV5-3 18 CARSLVKREGGAKNIQYF TGTGCCAGAAGCTTGGTTAAACGGGAGGGAGGAGCCAAAAACATTCAGTACTTC
TRBJ2-3 - once TRBV3-1/TRBV3-2 12 CASQGTTDTQYF TGTGCCAGCCAGGGAACCACAGATACGCAGTATTTT
TRBJ2-7 TRBD1 - TRBV5-6 12 CASRQGPGEQYF TGTGCCAGCAGACAGGGGCCGGGGGAGCAGTACTTC
TRBJ1-1 - - TRBV21-1 15 CASTPKGVRVGEAFF TGTGCCAGCACCCCAAAAGGGGTGCGAGTGGGGGAAGCTTTCTTT
TRBJ2-5 - few TRBV6-5 14 CASSYTGKRETQYF TGTGCCAGCAGTTATACAGGGAAGAGAGAGACCCAGTACTTC
TRBJ1-3 - - TRBV5-1 14 CASSEQGSGNTIYF TGCGCCAGCAGCGAACAGGGCTCTGGAAACACCATATATTTT
TRBJ1-5 TRBD1 once TRBV15 15 CATSRGGGEGQPQHF TGTGCCACCAGCAGAGGAGGGGGCGAGGGTCAGCCCCAGCATTTT
TRBJ1-4 - - TRBV6-5 15 CASSYSEGAGEKLFF TGTGCCAGCAGTTACTCGGAAGGGGCGGGGGAAAAACTGTTTTTT
TRBJ1-2 - once TRBV11-2 14 CASSLDRGSYGYTF TGTGCCAGCAGCTTAGATAGGGGGTCGTATGGCTACACCTTC
TRBJ2-6 - few TRBV5-5 15 CASSPQGSGANVLTF TGTGCCAGCAGCCCCCAGGGGTCTGGGGCCAACGTCCTGACTTTC
TRBJ2-7 TRBD1 - TRBV2 14 CASRDRTGAYEQYF TGTGCCAGCAGAGACAGGACAGGGGCCTACGAGCAGTACTTC
TRBJ1-1 TRBD1 - TRBV5-1 13 CASSTGTGENAFF TGCGCCAGCAGCACCGGGACAGGGGAAAATGCTTTCTTT
TRBJ2-7 - few TRBV5-5 15 CASSFGMGGTYEQYF TGTGCCAGCAGCTTCGGCATGGGAGGAACCTACGAGCAGTACTTC
TRBJ2-1 TRBD2 - TRBV5-6 15 CASSYRLAGKVEQFF TGTGCCAGCAGTTACCGACTAGCGGGAAAGGTTGAGCAGTTCTTC
TRBJ2-2 - - TRBV2 14 CATQGLPNTGELFF TGTGCCACCCAGGGCCTACCGAACACCGGGGAGCTGTTTTTT